The 10 T cell receptor beta chains reported below all come from one sample, sequenced in a study of radiation and T cells in renal cell carcinoma. Sequencing was performed with immunoSEQ multiplex PCR; in TCRdb, only in-frame clones are kept and a portion is missing. The sample consists of 140,000 to 150,000 clones, 88% of them appearing once. Time point of the sample: baseline pretreatment blood. Described treatment: 15 Gy SBRT to primary tumor, nephrectomy 4 weeks later. The sequencing used blood, collected from a patient whose treatment included radiotherapy and nephrectomy. These receptors all stem from an older woman with renal cell carcinoma.

The CDR3 region is CASSRSTGGITEAFF. The CDR3 DNA is TGTGCCAGCAGCCGTTCAACGGGGGGGATCACTGAAGCTTTCTTT. The chain uses TRBV7-2 and TRBJ1-1, with a tentative D call TRBD1 (5 bases). This CDR3 has 15 amino acids. Germline V lookup: CDR1 SGHTA, CDR2 FQGNSA. Trimming shortened V by 5 bases and J by 4 bases, and 17 bases separated the two germline ends.

This chain joins TRBV7-8 and TRBJ1-3, with 7 bases identical to TRBD1. Germline V gene sequence: CDR1 SGHVS, CDR2 FQNEAQ. The V gene end was trimmed by 3 bases and the J gene end by 4 bases; junction bases not matched to a gene: 6. The CDR3 totals 15 residues. The CDR3 bases are TGTGCCAGCAGCTTGAGACAGGGCTCAGGAAACACCATATATTTT. This codes for CASSLRQGSGNTIYF.

This clone has a handful of counts. Distinct nucleotide sequences in the sample also encode this CDR3. The chain links TRBV5-1 to TRBJ1-1; no definite D call. Germline V gene data show CDR1 as SGHRS and CDR2 as YFSETQ. V lost 0 bases and J 1 base, leaving 4 bases between the germline ends. The CDR3 contains 13 residues. In nucleotides, the CDR3 is TGCGCCAGCAGCTTGGGCGGGAACACTGAAGCTTTCTTT. This sequence encodes CASSLGGNTEAFF.

This sequence joins TRBV7-3 and TRBJ2-1; 9 bases agree with TRBD1. Trimming removed 5 bases from V and 3 bases from J; junction bases left unmatched: 5. Germline V gene sequence: CDR1 SGHTA, CDR2 FQGTGA. This CDR3 has 15 residues. The chain's CDR3 is CASSAQTGGYNEQFF. As DNA, the CDR3 is TGTGCCAGCAGCGCCCAGACAGGGGGCTACAATGAGCAGTTCTTC.

The chain links TRBV11-2 to TRBJ2-2; TRBD2 aligns across 10 bases. The CDR3 loop spans 16 amino acids. Trimming took 2 bases from V and 10 from J; bases not matched to a gene: 10. Looked up from germline, CDR1 is SGHAT and CDR2 is FQNNGV. This CDR3 reads CASSLRLAGEVKELFF. In nucleotides, the CDR3 is TGTGCCAGCAGCTTACGCCTAGCGGGGGAAGTCAAGGAGCTGTTTTTT.

This clone was observed a few times. The chain carries TRBV29-1 and TRBJ1-1; the D gene is possibly TRBD1 (5 bases). V dropped 8 bases and J dropped 4 bases, with 20 bases sitting between them. The CDR3 has 14 residues. Germline V gene data show CDR1 as SQVTM and CDR2 as ANQGSEA. The CDR3 spells CSFSSGFGTTEAFF. CDR3 DNA: TGCAGCTTTTCCTCGGGGTTTGGGACCACTGAAGCTTTCTTT.

The chain employs TRBV5-1 and TRBJ2-3; TRBD2 matches at 11 bases. The junction had 6 bases not matched to a gene; V was cut back by 3 bases and J by 6 bases. The CDR3 has 15 amino acids. The germline V gene has CDR1 SGHRS and CDR2 YFSETQ. The CDR3 DNA reads as TGCGCCAGCAGCTCCGCTAGCGGGGGGCGGGATACGCAGTATTTT. This codes for CASSSASGGRDTQYF. Together with reference TRBV5-1 and TRBJ2-3, the CDR3 gives the full variable domain: KAGVTQTPRYLIKTRGQQVTLSCSPISGHRSVSWYQQTPGQGLQFLFEYFSETQRNKGNFPGRFSGRQFSNSRSEMNVSTLELGDSALYLCASSSASGGRDTQYFGPGTRLTVL.

The chain links TRBV30 to TRBJ2-7; TRBD1 agrees at 8 bases. The ends lost 0 bases at V and 9 bases at J; junction bases unmatched: 10. This CDR3 spans 14 amino acids. Germline values: CDR1 GTSNPN, CDR2 SVGIG (reference sequence). In DNA, the CDR3 is TGTGCCTGGAGTGTATCCGGGACAGGATTGAGGCAGTACTTC. As protein: CAWSVSGTGLRQYF.

The chain is built from TRBV2 and TRBJ2-2; 8 nucleotides match TRBD2. The junction had 0 bases not matched to a gene; V was cut back by 5 bases and J by 4 bases. The V gene's germline CDR1 is SNHLY and CDR2 FYNNEI. CDR3 length: 13 residues. The CDR3 DNA reads TGTGCCAGCAGTCTAGCGGGCACCGGGGAGCTGTTTTTT. Translation: CASSLAGTGELFF.

The chain has TRBV28 and TRBJ1-6; D is unclear. CDR3 size: 12 residues. The germline gives CDR1 MDHEN, CDR2 SYDVKM. The V end was cut by 1 base, the J end by 13 bases, with 8 bases between. The CDR3 bases are TGTGCCAGCAGTTTATTAGGGAGCCCCCTCCACTTT. Translated, it gives CASSLLGSPLHF.